The subject of this entry is one T cell receptor (beta chain). The authors' processing: Nucleated cell counts were estimated from reference gene primer amplification. TCRdb keeps only in-frame clones here, not all; method: immunoSEQ multiplex PCR. V, J and clone size were drawn from that table, and D and trimming were deduced from the DNA. The sample holds some 250,000 clones, more than 75% seen once. Germline V gene data show CDR1 as LNHDA and CDR2 as SQIVND (reference sequence). Trimming left V 5 bases short and J 2 bases short, with 10 bases between. The CDR3 runs 13 residues. The source of the sample is a study of blood T cell repertoires in COVID-19. Study details: Italy, Spain and the United States were the sources of the convalescent and acute COVID-19 samples.

In Cohort 3, a recovered donor had either two negative PCRs, clearance, or symptom resolution. The sequenced sample was PBMCs or T cells enriched from blood (not recorded which). This receptor was identified in a man younger than 35 who had recovered from COVID-19. The chain has TRBV19 and TRBJ2-7, with D possibly matching TRBD2 (6 bases). The CDR3 region has the DNA TGTGCCAGTAGTCCTAGCGAGGCCTACGAGCAGTACTTC. As protein: CASSPSEAYEQYF.